The 14 T cell receptor beta chains reported below all come from one sample, sequenced in a study of human T cells and chemical hapten exposure. Time point meaning: patch test 1, 2 weeks after DPC sensitization. Treatment here: therapeutic diphenylcyclopropenone sensitization with weekly scalp DPC. TCRdb reprocessed the RACE reads via MiXCR and lists one record per CDR3 protein. The data contain roughly 380,000 distinct CDR3 sequences, 4.8% of them singletons. The source material was whole blood, sampled in connection with sensitization to the hapten diphenylcyclopropenone (DPC). The receptors derive from a woman in her fifties or sixties with alopecia areata. Some clones in this sample may be carry-over from other donors' samples.

There are many counts of this clonotype. The genes are TRBV11-2 and TRBJ1-1; no firm D call. V was shortened by 7 bases and J by 4 bases, with 13 bases between the two germline ends. The CDR3 is made up of 13 amino acids. Per germline, CDR1 SGHAT and CDR2 FQNNGV. Written as DNA, the CDR3 is TGTGCCAGCACCGCACCGTGGGGCACTGAAGCTTTCTTT. This codes for CASTAPWGTEAFF.

The chain employs TRBV11-2 and TRBJ2-1, with 8 bases matching TRBD2. CDR1 is SGHAT and CDR2 is FQNNGV in the germline V gene. This CDR3 contains 16 residues. The V segment lost 2 bases and the J segment 2 bases; nucleotides outside the gene matches: 5. This chain's CDR3 is CASSLRRREAYNEQFF. The DNA of the CDR3 is TGTGCCAGCAGCTTACGACGGCGGGAGGCCTACAATGAGCAGTTCTTC. Together with reference TRBV11-2 and TRBJ2-1, the CDR3 gives the full variable domain: EAGVAQSPRYKIIEKRQSVAFWCNPISGHATLYWYQQILGQGPKLLIQFQNNGVVDDSQLPKDRFSAERLKGVDSTLKIQPAKLEDSAVYLCASSLRRREAYNEQFFGPGTRLTVL.

This clonotype was counted ten times or more. The chain joins TRBV7-2 to TRBJ1-1; tentatively, D is TRBD1 (5 bases). The CDR3 runs 12 residues. Germline V gene lookup returns CDR1 SGHTA and CDR2 FQGNSA. The V gene lost 1 base and the J gene lost 9 bases, with 9 bases spanning the gap. The CDR3 spells CASSLEAGKAFF. The CDR3 bases are TGTGCCAGCAGCTTAGAAGCAGGGAAAGCTTTCTTT.

This clonotype was seen repeatedly, ten times or more. J is TRBJ1-1 and V is TRBV9, with D tentatively TRBD1 (5 bases). This CDR3 is 16 amino acids long. The germline V and J ends were trimmed by 0 bases and 0 bases, with 12 bases remaining between them. CDR1 and CDR2 (germline): SGDLS, YYNGEE. The CDR3 region has the DNA TGTGCCAGCAGCGTAGGGGCAGGGAGCCTGAACACTGAAGCTTTCTTT. It is translated as CASSVGAGSLNTEAFF.

This clonotype was found many times. V is TRBV18 and J is TRBJ2-1, with D perhaps TRBD1 (5 bases). The CDR3 spans 13 residues. V was shortened by 4 bases and J by 7 bases, with 11 bases between the two germline ends. From germline, CDR1 is KGHSH and CDR2 LQKENI. The CDR3: CASSLQTVNEQFF. CDR3 DNA sequence: TGTGCCAGCTCACTTCAGACAGTGAATGAGCAGTTCTTC.

In its sample, this clonotype was seen many times. The chain uses TRBV6-5 and TRBJ1-5; a weak D match, TRBD1 (6 bases). Germline CDR1 is MNHEY and CDR2 is SVGAGI. The CDR3 contains 15 residues. The V and J ends lost 6 bases and 1 base respectively, with 13 bases between them. DNA of the CDR3: TGTGCCAGCAGGTTAAACGGACAGAGCAATCAGCCCCAGCATTTT. This sequence encodes CASRLNGQSNQPQHF.

This clonotype was seen repeatedly, ten times or more. This chain uses TRBV15 with TRBJ2-6; maybe TRBD2 (6 bases). Germline V gives CDR1 LNHNV, CDR2 YYDKDF (reference sequence). Trimming took off 3 bases at V and 0 bases at J, with 18 bases between the two ends. The CDR3 length is 19 residues. The CDR3, as DNA: TGTGCCACCAGCAGTTCTGGGGAACAGGACTACTCTGGGGCCAACGTCCTGACTTTC. This encodes CATSSSGEQDYSGANVLTF.

This clonotype was counted a few times. The chain combines TRBV4-3 with TRBJ2-2; 9 bases fit TRBD2. The trim removed 1 base at V and 4 bases at J, leaving 10 bases unmatched. The CDR3 runs 18 residues. Germline assignment: CDR1 LGHNA and CDR2 YSLEER. DNA of the CDR3: TGCGCCAGCAGCCAAGTTGCGGCGGGAGGGCCAATCACCGGGGAGCTGTTTTTT. Translating gives CASSQVAAGGPITGELFF.

This rearrangement joins TRBV7-8 to TRBJ2-5; D is undetermined. The CDR3 runs to 14 residues. Trimming shortened V by 6 bases and J by 0 bases, and 11 bases separated the two germline ends. The V gene's germline CDR1 is SGHVS and CDR2 FQNEAQ. The CDR3 sequence: CASSTTQYQETQYF. The CDR3, as DNA: TGTGCCAGCAGTACTACACAGTACCAAGAGACCCAGTACTTC.

The chain recombines TRBV6-5 with TRBJ2-3; TRBD2 aligns across 8 bases. CDR3 length: 17 amino acids. Trimming removed 2 bases from V and 4 bases from J; junction bases left unmatched: 11. The germline V gene has CDR1 MNHEY and CDR2 SVGAGI. CDR3 coding DNA: TGTGCCAGCAGTTACGCCTACCCATCGGGGGGGGCAGATACGCAGTATTTT. Residues: CASSYAYPSGGADTQYF.

This clonotype has a handful of counts. The chain has TRBV9 and TRBJ2-1; 7 positions agree with TRBD2. V lost 0 bases, J lost 5 bases, and 5 bases stayed unmatched. This CDR3 region has 15 residues. Per the germline V gene, CDR1 is SGDLS and CDR2 is YYNGEE. CDR3 loop: CASSVASGAHNEQFF. The CDR3 DNA is TGTGCCAGCAGCGTAGCGAGCGGGGCCCACAATGAGCAGTTCTTC.

This clonotype came up many times. The chain is built from TRBV15 and TRBJ2-7; D is perhaps TRBD2 (6 bases). The length of the CDR3 is 15 residues. Germline V lookup: CDR1 LNHNV, CDR2 YYDKDF (reference sequence). Trimming cost V 6 bases and J 0 bases, with 15 bases left between them. In nucleotides, the CDR3 is TGTGCCACCAGGGGCGGGATCCAGAACTCCTACGAGCAGTACTTC. Translation: CATRGGIQNSYEQYF. Using reference TRBV15 and TRBJ2-7 for the parts outside the CDR3, the full variable domain is DAMVIQNPRYQVTQFGKPVTLSCSQTLNHNVMYWYQQKSSQAPKLLFHYYDKDFNNEADTPDNFQSRRPNTSFCFLDIRSPGLGDTAMYLCATRGGIQNSYEQYFGPGTRLTVT.

This clonotype turned up a few times. CDR3 amino acids: CASSLGGLGDEKLFF. CDR3 sequence (DNA): TGTGCCAGCAGTTTAGGAGGGTTAGGTGATGAAAAACTGTTTTTT. This rearrangement joins TRBV12-3 or TRBV12-4 to TRBJ1-4; no clear D gene. Trimming pared 1 base from V and 6 bases from J, leaving 12 bases between. The CDR3 runs 15 residues.

V and J are TRBV6-5 and TRBJ1-2; 7 bases are a match to TRBD1. The CDR3 is 13 amino acids. Germline assignment: CDR1 MNHEY and CDR2 SVGAGI. Germline trimming cut 5 bases from V and 6 bases from J; bases unmatched to any gene: 6. CDR3 sequence reads: CASSLQGINGYTF. The DNA of the CDR3 is TGTGCCAGCAGTCTACAGGGGATCAATGGCTACACCTTC.